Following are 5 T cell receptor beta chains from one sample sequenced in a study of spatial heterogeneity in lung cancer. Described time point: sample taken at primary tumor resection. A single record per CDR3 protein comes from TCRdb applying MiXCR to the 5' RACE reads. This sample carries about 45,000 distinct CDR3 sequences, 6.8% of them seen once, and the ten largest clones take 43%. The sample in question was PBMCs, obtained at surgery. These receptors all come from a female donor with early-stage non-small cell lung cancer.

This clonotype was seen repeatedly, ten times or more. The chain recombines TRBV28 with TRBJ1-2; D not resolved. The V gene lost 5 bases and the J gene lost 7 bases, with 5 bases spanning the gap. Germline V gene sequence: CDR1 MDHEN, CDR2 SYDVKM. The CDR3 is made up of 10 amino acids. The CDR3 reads CASSPSGYTF. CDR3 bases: TGTGCCAGCAGTCCAAGTGGCTACACCTTC.

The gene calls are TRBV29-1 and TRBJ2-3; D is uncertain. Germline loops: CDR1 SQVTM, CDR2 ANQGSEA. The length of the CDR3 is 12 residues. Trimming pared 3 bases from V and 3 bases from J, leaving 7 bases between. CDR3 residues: CSVEETTDTQYF. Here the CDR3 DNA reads TGCAGCGTTGAGGAAACTACAGATACGCAGTATTTT.

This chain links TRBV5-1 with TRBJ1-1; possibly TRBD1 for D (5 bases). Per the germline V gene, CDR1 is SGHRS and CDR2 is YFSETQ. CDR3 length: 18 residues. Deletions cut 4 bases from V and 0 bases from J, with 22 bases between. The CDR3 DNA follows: TGCGCCAGCAGCCCGCGGGACGGCAAAGGAGGGTTGAACACTGAAGCTTTCTTT. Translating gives CASSPRDGKGGLNTEAFF.

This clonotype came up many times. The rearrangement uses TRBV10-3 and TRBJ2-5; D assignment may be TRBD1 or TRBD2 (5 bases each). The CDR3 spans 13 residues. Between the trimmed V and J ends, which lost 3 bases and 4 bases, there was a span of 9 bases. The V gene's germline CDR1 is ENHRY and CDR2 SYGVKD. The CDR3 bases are TGTGCCATCAGTGAAAATGGGGGAGAGACCCAGTACTTC. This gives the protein CAISENGGETQYF.

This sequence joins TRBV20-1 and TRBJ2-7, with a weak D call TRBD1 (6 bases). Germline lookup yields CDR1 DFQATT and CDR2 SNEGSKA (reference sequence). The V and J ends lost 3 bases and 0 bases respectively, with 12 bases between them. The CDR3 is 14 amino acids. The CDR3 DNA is TGCAGTGCTAGTTTTGGACAGCTCTCCTACGAGCAGTACTTC. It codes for CSASFGQLSYEQYF.